This T cell receptor (beta chain) was recorded in a study of blood T cell repertoires in COVID-19. Germline lookup yields CDR1 MGHRA and CDR2 YSYEKL. There are 15 residues in the CDR3. J was trimmed by 4 bases and V by 3 bases; bases with no gene match: 7. Using immunoSEQ multiplex PCR, the repertoire was profiled, and TCRdb retains in-frame clones only, with some absent. The table records roughly 200,000 clones, roughly 89% of them present only once. Across about two dozen US areas, participants ranged in age from about 18 to 89 years. This chain connects TRBV4-1 to TRBJ1-1; 8 bases match TRBD1. The sequenced material came from PBMCs or T cells enriched from blood (not recorded which). The TCR sequence derives from a woman in her thirties or forties with acute COVID-19. For the CDR3, the DNA is TGCGCCAGCAGCCACGAGGACAGGGCCGGCACTGAAGCTTTCTTT. Its translation is CASSHEDRAGTEAFF.